The 25 T cell receptor beta chains given below trace back to one sample, sequenced in a study of blood T cell repertoires in COVID-19. The data were produced by immunoSEQ multiplex PCR, yet TCRdb's version contains in-frame clones alone and is incomplete. In the table there are 200,000 to 300,000 clones, roughly 89% of which are singletons. Sequenced input: peripheral blood. The receptors stem from a woman in her thirties or forties who had recovered from COVID-19.

This clone was recorded a few times. The V call is TRBV5-1, the J call TRBJ2-7, with 10 bases identical to TRBD2. The V segment lost 3 bases and the J segment 2 bases; nucleotides outside the gene matches: 8. In germline, CDR1 is SGHRS, CDR2 YFSETQ. CDR3 length: 16 residues. CDR3 sequence reads: CASSWTLAGVTYEQYF. The DNA of the CDR3 is TGCGCCAGCAGCTGGACCCTAGCGGGGGTTACCTACGAGCAGTACTTC.

V usage is TRBV5-1 and J usage is TRBJ2-6; the match to TRBD2 covers 8 bases. The CDR3 totals 15 residues. V gave up 9 bases and J gave up 2 bases; unmatched junction bases: 7. Germline CDR1 and CDR2: SGHRS and YFSETQ. The CDR3: CATGRERTGANVLTF. The CDR3 DNA sequence: TGCGCCACCGGGAGGGAGAGGACTGGGGCCAACGTCCTGACTTTC.

This sequence joins TRBV7-9 and TRBJ2-2, with TRBD1 matching over 9 bases. The CDR3 length is 14 residues. J gave up 7 bases and V 5 bases, and 5 bases lay outside the gene matches. The germline V gene has CDR1 SEHNR and CDR2 FQNEAQ (reference sequence). The CDR3 loop is CASSRGQGSGELFF. The CDR3 bases are TGTGCCAGCAGCCGGGGACAGGGTAGCGGGGAGCTGTTTTTT.

The chain carries TRBV5-6 and TRBJ2-5, with 12 bases fitting TRBD2. This CDR3 contains 15 residues. Trimming cost V 3 bases and J 5 bases; bases outside gene matches: 5. The germline V gene has CDR1 SGHDT and CDR2 YYEEEE. Here the CDR3 DNA reads TGTGCCAGCAGCTCCCCCGGACTAGCGGGGGAGACCCAGTACTTC. Its translation is CASSSPGLAGETQYF.

The chain recombines TRBV9 with TRBJ1-5; D is ambiguous. In germline, CDR1 is SGDLS, CDR2 YYNGEE. Trimming pared 0 bases from V and 7 bases from J, leaving 8 bases between. CDR3 size: 13 residues. CDR3 sequence (DNA): TGTGCCAGCAGCGTAGACCAGAAGCAGCCCCAGCATTTT. Translating it yields CASSVDQKQPQHF.

The table lists this clone with a count of one. This chain connects TRBV3-1 (or the pseudogene TRBV3-2) to TRBJ1-2; D ambiguous. The CDR3 consists of 13 residues. CDR1 LGHDT and CDR2 YNNKEL come from the germline V gene (reference sequence). V was pared by 5 bases and J by 3 bases, with 10 bases between. The CDR3: CASSRDTYYGYTF. The CDR3, as DNA: TGTGCCAGCAGCAGAGACACCTACTATGGCTACACCTTC.

The rearrangement links TRBV6-5 to TRBJ1-6; tentatively, D is TRBD1 (5 bases). Trimming stripped 6 bases from V and 9 bases from J, with 15 bases between. CDR1 is MNHEY, CDR2 SVGAGI, per germline. The CDR3 consists of 14 residues. CDR3 region: CASSKGLLSSPLHF. The CDR3 nucleotides are TGTGCCAGCAGCAAGGGACTGCTGAGTTCACCCCTCCACTTT.

The chain has TRBV3-1 (or the pseudogene TRBV3-2) and TRBJ1-2; TRBD1 matches 8 bases. The CDR3 is 15 residues long. Germline V gene lookup returns CDR1 LGHDT and CDR2 YNNKEL (reference sequence). After removal of 3 bases from V and 6 bases from J, the junction contained 9 bases not matched to a gene. The CDR3 sequence is CASSHGQGRQNGYTF. The DNA of the CDR3 is TGTGCCAGCAGCCACGGACAGGGACGACAGAATGGCTACACCTTC.

The genes are TRBV2 and TRBJ2-5, with 7 bases identical to TRBD1. Germline CDR1 is SNHLY and CDR2 is FYNNEI. The CDR3 has 15 residues. The V gene end was trimmed by 2 bases and the J gene end by 5 bases; junction bases not matched to a gene: 8. The CDR3 here is CASSEFAGGGETQYF. CDR3 DNA: TGTGCCAGCAGTGAATTCGCAGGGGGTGGCGAGACCCAGTACTTC.

The chain recombines TRBV2 with TRBJ1-1, with 8 nucleotides matching TRBD1. Germline V gene lookup returns CDR1 SNHLY and CDR2 FYNNEI. The CDR3 extends over 14 amino acids. Trimming cost V 7 bases and J 4 bases; bases outside gene matches: 8. The CDR3 reads CASIRQGWGTEAFF. CDR3 sequence (DNA): TGTGCCAGCATCCGACAGGGGTGGGGCACTGAAGCTTTCTTT.

V gene TRBV2 combines with J gene TRBJ1-1, with D possibly matching TRBD1 (5 bases). The CDR3 sequence is 13 residues long. The V gene's germline CDR1 is SNHLY and CDR2 FYNNEI. The V end was cut by 4 bases, the J end by 4 bases, with 10 bases between. Here the CDR3 reads CASSVTGRTEAFF. The DNA for the CDR3 is TGTGCCAGCAGTGTTACAGGACGCACTGAAGCTTTCTTT.

V usage is TRBV3-1 (or the pseudogene TRBV3-2) and J usage is TRBJ2-5; 14 nucleotides match TRBD2. The CDR3 totals 16 residues. Per the germline V gene, CDR1 is LGHDT and CDR2 is YNNKEL (reference sequence). J was trimmed by 2 bases and V by 6 bases; bases with no gene match: 5. Here the CDR3 DNA reads TGTGCCAGCAGTCTTCGACTAGCGGGGGGGCAAGAGACCCAGTACTTC. It codes for CASSLRLAGGQETQYF.

The chain uses TRBV9 and TRBJ2-3; 10 bases fit TRBD2. The germline V gene has CDR1 SGDLS and CDR2 YYNGEE. CDR3 size: 15 residues. V dropped 3 bases and J dropped 6; count of bases not matched to a gene: 7. For the CDR3, the DNA is TGTGCCAGCAGCGAGCGGGGGGGCCCCAGGGATACGCAGTATTTT. Protein sequence: CASSERGGPRDTQYF.

The chain's CDR3 is CSAKAGAHGYF. The CDR3 DNA follows: TGCAGTGCTAAAGCGGGAGCACACGGGTATTTT. The chain is built from TRBV20-1 and TRBJ2-3; TRBD2 matches at 8 bases. The ends lost 4 bases at V and 14 bases at J; junction bases unmatched: 8. Germline V lookup: CDR1 DFQATT, CDR2 SNEGSKA (reference sequence). CDR3 length: 11 amino acids.

The chain has TRBV9 and TRBJ2-3; 9 bases map to TRBD2. In germline, CDR1 is SGDLS, CDR2 YYNGEE. The CDR3 is 16 residues long. V dropped 1 base and J dropped 6; count of bases not matched to a gene: 9. The CDR3 loop reads CASSVLSGLAQDTQYF. The CDR3, as DNA: TGTGCCAGCAGCGTACTCTCGGGACTAGCTCAGGATACGCAGTATTTT. Using reference TRBV9 and TRBJ2-3 for the parts outside the CDR3, the full variable domain is DSGVTQTPKHLITATGQRVTLRCSPRSGDLSVYWYQQSLDQGLQFLIQYYNGEERAKGNILERFSAQQFPDLHSELNLSSLELGDSALYFCASSVLSGLAQDTQYFGPGTRLTVL.

The chain links TRBV21-1 to TRBJ1-2; TRBD1, the D gene given by the table, was not confirmed from the DNA. TRBV21-1 counts as a pseudogene. The CDR3 has 15 residues. The CDR3 reads CASSKALGTGSVYTF. CDR3 bases: TGTGCCAGCAGCAAAGCGCTCGGGACAGGGTCCGTCTACACCTTC.

The rearrangement joins TRBV25-1 to TRBJ1-3; a possible D gene is TRBD1 (6 bases). CDR3 length equals 17 residues. The V gene lost 3 bases and the J gene lost 0 bases, with 15 bases spanning the gap. In germline, CDR1 is MGHDK, CDR2 SYGVNS. CDR3 in amino acids: CASSDTKTGSSGNTIYF. In nucleotides, the CDR3 is TGTGCCAGCAGTGATACCAAGACAGGATCCTCTGGAAACACCATATATTTT.

The gene calls are TRBV5-1 and TRBJ2-7, with D unresolved. The CDR3 runs to 14 residues. Trimming cost V 2 bases and J 1 base, with 10 bases left between them. Looked up from germline, CDR1 is SGHRS and CDR2 is YFSETQ. The CDR3 loop is CASSFGSTSYEQYF. CDR3 sequence (DNA): TGCGCCAGCAGCTTTGGCAGTACGTCCTACGAGCAGTACTTC.

At least ten counts were recorded for this clone. Other DNA sequences from this sample encode an identical CDR3 as well. The chain uses TRBV28 and TRBJ1-1, with D maybe TRBD1 (6 bases). The V gene's germline CDR1 is MDHEN and CDR2 SYDVKM. This CDR3 region has 15 residues. Trimming removed 3 bases at V and 0 bases at J, with 11 bases between. CDR3 protein: CASSFPGHLNTEAFF. CDR3 in DNA: TGTGCCAGCAGTTTTCCGGGACACCTGAACACTGAAGCTTTCTTT.

The chain employs TRBV3-1 (or the pseudogene TRBV3-2) and TRBJ1-4, with 9 bases fitting TRBD1. CDR1 LGHDT and CDR2 YNNKEL come from the germline V gene (reference sequence). The CDR3 runs to 17 residues. J was trimmed by 8 bases and V by 2 bases; bases with no gene match: 12. This chain's CDR3 is CASSQSWDRAYGEKLFF. The CDR3 bases are TGTGCCAGCAGCCAATCTTGGGACAGGGCATATGGGGAAAAACTGTTTTTT.

CDR3 in amino acids: CASSPGGSNQPQHF. The CDR3 bases are TGTGCCAGCAGTCCCGGTGGGAGTAATCAGCCCCAGCATTTT. The V gene is TRBV28, the J gene TRBJ1-5; no firm D call. Germline values: CDR1 MDHEN, CDR2 SYDVKM. This CDR3 region has 14 residues. V dropped 5 bases and J dropped 4 bases, with 12 bases sitting between them.

This sequence joins TRBV15 and TRBJ1-5, with a possible D match to TRBD1 (6 bases). V lost 0 bases and J 5 bases, leaving 8 bases between the germline ends. Germline CDR1 and CDR2: LNHNV and YYDKDF (reference sequence). The CDR3 runs 14 residues. In DNA form, the CDR3 reads TGTGCCACCAGCAGAGAGGGGGCGGATCAGCCCCAGCATTTT. Its translation: CATSREGADQPQHF.

V gene TRBV28 combines with J gene TRBJ2-7, with 9 bases identical to TRBD1. Germline CDR1 is MDHEN and CDR2 is SYDVKM. The CDR3 totals 16 residues. The junction had 8 bases not matched to a gene; V was cut back by 5 bases and J by 0 bases. The CDR3 sequence: CASSARDRESSYEQYF. CDR3 in DNA: TGTGCCAGCAGTGCCCGGGACAGGGAGAGCTCCTACGAGCAGTACTTC.

The chain couples TRBV6-6 to TRBJ2-1, with 7 bases identical to TRBD2. The V and J ends lost 7 bases and 3 bases, in that order; junction bases with no gene match: 3. The germline gives CDR1 MNHNY, CDR2 SVGAGI (reference sequence). This CDR3 has 13 amino acids. CDR3: CASKSGDYNEQFF. The CDR3 DNA reads TGTGCCAGCAAGAGCGGGGACTACAATGAGCAGTTCTTC.

The V call is TRBV11-3, the J call TRBJ2-5, with TRBD2 matching 7 bases. Germline V gene sequence: CDR1 SGHNT, CDR2 YENEEA. V shed 4 bases and J 5 bases; nucleotides not matched to a gene: 13. The CDR3 length is 16 residues. The CDR3 sequence: CASSSLAGGEGETQYF. The CDR3 DNA follows: TGTGCCAGCAGCTCTCTAGCCGGCGGGGAGGGGGAGACCCAGTACTTC.